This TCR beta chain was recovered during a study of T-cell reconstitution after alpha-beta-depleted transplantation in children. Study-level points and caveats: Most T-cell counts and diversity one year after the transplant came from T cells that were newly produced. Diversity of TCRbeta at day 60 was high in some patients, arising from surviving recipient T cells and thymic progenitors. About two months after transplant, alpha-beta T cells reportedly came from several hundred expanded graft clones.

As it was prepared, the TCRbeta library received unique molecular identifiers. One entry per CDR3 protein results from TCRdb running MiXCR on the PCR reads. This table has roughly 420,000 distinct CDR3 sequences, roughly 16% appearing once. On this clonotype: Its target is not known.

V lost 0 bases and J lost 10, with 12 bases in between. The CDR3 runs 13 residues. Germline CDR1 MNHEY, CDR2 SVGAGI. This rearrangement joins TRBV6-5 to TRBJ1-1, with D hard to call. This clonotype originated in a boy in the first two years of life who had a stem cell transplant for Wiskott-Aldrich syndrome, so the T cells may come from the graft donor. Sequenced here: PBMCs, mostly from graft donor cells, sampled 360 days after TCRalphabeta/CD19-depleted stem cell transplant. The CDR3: CASSYSADRGAFF. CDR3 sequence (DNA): TGTGCCAGCAGTTACTCGGCAGATCGGGGAGCTTTCTTT.